This entry lists 4 T cell receptor beta chains sequenced from one sample in a study of CD8 T cells in ankylosing spondylitis. Study-wide results and limits: Eight highly homologous variants made up a TCR beta motif, and this motif appeared characteristic of ankylosing spondylitis blood.

Antigen specificity for these receptors is unknown. MiXCR, run by TCRdb on the 5' RACE reads, gives a single entry per CDR3 protein. The table has 390,000 or so distinct CDR3 sequences, about 22% seen once. Sequencing input: blood, either unsorted or a sorted T cell fraction (not recorded which). The receptors were sampled from a male donor with ankylosing spondylitis.

This clonotype was seen only a few times. V and J are TRBV20-1 and TRBJ2-1; 10 bases are shared with TRBD2. The ends lost 1 base at V and 1 base at J; junction bases unmatched: 4. This CDR3 has 16 amino acids. Germline values: CDR1 DFQATT, CDR2 SNEGSKA (reference sequence). CDR3 amino acids: CSARALAGASYNEQFF. CDR3 nucleotides: TGCAGTGCTAGAGCTCTAGCGGGAGCATCCTACAATGAGCAGTTCTTC.

The chain has TRBV20-1 and TRBJ2-4; possible D gene TRBD1, 6 bases. The V gene's germline CDR1 is DFQATT and CDR2 SNEGSKA (reference sequence). This CDR3 spans 14 amino acids. The V gene lost 5 bases and the J gene lost 1 base, with 12 bases spanning the gap. The CDR3 region is CSAATGWAKNIQYF. In nucleotides, the CDR3 is TGCAGTGCTGCTACAGGGTGGGCCAAAAACATTCAGTACTTC.

This clonotype has only a few counts. The rearrangement uses TRBV5-1 and TRBJ2-3; the D is unclear. CDR3 length: 15 residues. The V gene lost 0 bases and the J gene lost 2 bases, with 10 bases spanning the gap. Germline V lookup: CDR1 SGHRS, CDR2 YFSETQ. The DNA of the CDR3 is TGCGCCAGCAGCTTGGAGGCAGTAAACACAGATACGCAGTATTTT. Its protein product is CASSLEAVNTDTQYF. The whole variable domain, filled in from reference TRBV5-1 and TRBJ2-3, reads KAGVTQTPRYLIKTRGQQVTLSCSPISGHRSVSWYQQTPGQGLQFLFEYFSETQRNKGNFPGRFSGRQFSNSRSEMNVSTLELGDSALYLCASSLEAVNTDTQYFGPGTRLTVL.

This rearrangement joins TRBV20-1 to TRBJ2-3; tentatively, D is TRBD1 (6 bases). The CDR3 is made up of 16 amino acids. The ends were cut back, 3 bases at V and 0 bases at J, with 16 bases in the middle. CDR1 and CDR2 from the germline V gene are DFQATT and SNEGSKA (reference sequence). The CDR3: CSASRYGTYSTDTQYF. CDR3 sequence (DNA): TGCAGTGCTAGCCGATATGGGACATATAGCACAGATACGCAGTATTTT.